This paragraph covers one T cell receptor beta chain sequence. This entry comes from a study of blood T cell repertoires in COVID-19. Study-level background: From T cells, B-cell-depleted T cells, or PBMCs came the material, which was cDNA or gDNA.

Per the authors' pipeline: Researchers report that nucleated cell counts were estimated from reference gene primer amplification. Measured with immunoSEQ multiplex PCR; TCRdb has only the in-frame clones, and not every one. Clonal size and the V and J genes are those of that table, whereas D and trimming came from the DNA. The sample includes roughly 160,000 clones, approximately 80% seen only once; the top ten take roughly 2.9%. The CDR3 sequence is 15 residues long. CDR1 MDHEN and CDR2 SYDVKM come from the germline V gene. Trimming stripped 8 bases from V and 2 bases from J, with 16 bases between. The sequence was obtained from a woman in her fifties or sixties with acute or convalescent COVID-19. The rearrangement links TRBV28 to TRBJ1-5, with D maybe TRBD1 (5 bases). Source material: peripheral blood. CDR3 DNA sequence: TGTGCCAGCTCTGAGGGGTTAGCGGGCAATCAGCCCCAGCATTTT. Its protein product is CASSEGLAGNQPQHF.